The 24 T cell receptor beta chains below all came from one sample that was sequenced in a study of cytomegalovirus exposure and HLA in healthy donors (dated 2017 in TCRdb). Libraries came from the immunoSEQ multiplex PCR assay. The multiplex PCR relied on a mix of 60 forward primers for TCR Vbeta segments and 13 reverse primers for TCR Jbeta segments. The source is immuneACCESS, and TCRdb retained only in-frame sequences with V and J called. Part of the clones is not carried over; for the studies checked, unresolved V genes explain less than half of this, and the remainder is unexplained. Here the sample has 150,000 to 200,000 clones; about 9.4% occur a single time. The ten biggest clones cover 1% to 1.5% of the sample. The sequenced sample was PBMCs. These receptors all come from a woman in her 30s in good health and CMV-seropositive.

There are a few counts of this clone. V usage is TRBV5-1 and J usage is TRBJ2-7, with 9 positions matching TRBD1. The V segment lost 5 bases and the J segment 4 bases; nucleotides outside the gene matches: 4. The length of the CDR3 is 13 residues. CDR1 and CDR2 (germline): SGHRS, YFSETQ. The CDR3: CASSGDRVYEQYF. The CDR3 DNA reads TGCGCCAGCAGTGGGGACAGGGTATACGAGCAGTACTTC.

This clone was counted between two and nine times. Within the sample, other DNA sequences also encode this same CDR3. The chain carries TRBV18 and TRBJ2-5; 10 bases align to TRBD2. The length of the CDR3 is 15 residues. Germline V lookup: CDR1 KGHSH, CDR2 LQKENI. V shed 4 bases, J shed 1 base, and the junction held 3 bases outside the gene matches. The CDR3: CASSLAGGLQETQYF. The CDR3 nucleotides read TGTGCCAGCTCACTAGCGGGAGGACTCCAAGAGACCCAGTACTTC.

The chain employs TRBV18 and TRBJ2-7, with D perhaps matching TRBD2 (6 bases). This CDR3 is 13 amino acids long. V was trimmed by 6 bases and J by 6 bases, leaving 15 bases between them. CDR1 is KGHSH and CDR2 is LQKENI in the germline V gene. The CDR3 loop is CASSRPTSLEQYF. As DNA, the CDR3 is TGTGCCAGCTCCCGCCCGACTAGTCTCGAGCAGTACTTC.

The rearrangement links TRBV29-1 to TRBJ1-2; the match to TRBD1 covers 9 bases. This CDR3 is 13 amino acids long. Germline V gives CDR1 SQVTM, CDR2 ANQGSEA. Trimming cost V 7 bases and J 4 bases; bases outside gene matches: 7. In nucleotides, the CDR3 is TGCAGCGCCCGGGACAGGGTGACCTATGGCTACACCTTC. This sequence encodes CSARDRVTYGYTF.

The J gene is TRBJ1-1, the V gene TRBV10-2; possible D gene TRBD1, 5 bases. Trimming pared 3 bases from V and 8 bases from J, leaving 13 bases between. Looked up from germline, CDR1 is WSHSY and CDR2 is SAAADI. There are 13 residues in the CDR3. The CDR3 region is CASSDSPRQEAFF. In DNA, the CDR3 is TGCGCCAGCAGTGACTCTCCGAGACAGGAAGCTTTCTTT.

The V call is TRBV5-8, the J call TRBJ2-3, with TRBD2 as a possible D gene (5 bases). V was cut by 0 bases and J by 2 bases, with 7 bases left in between. Per the germline V gene, CDR1 is SGHTS and CDR2 is YDEGEE. The CDR3 has 14 amino acids. CDR3 amino acids: CASSLGGFTDTQYF. The CDR3 DNA reads as TGTGCCAGCAGCTTGGGCGGGTTCACAGATACGCAGTATTTT.

This clone is categorized as medium-sized. The chain has TRBV2 and TRBJ1-2, with a possible D match to TRBD1 (5 bases). CDR1 is SNHLY and CDR2 is FYNNEI in the germline V gene. The V and J ends lost 9 bases and 6 bases respectively, with 14 bases between them. This CDR3 region has 12 residues. The CDR3 sequence is CARGEGTDGYTF. CDR3 DNA sequence: TGTGCCAGGGGGGAGGGGACGGATGGCTACACCTTC.

The J gene is TRBJ2-1, the V gene TRBV5-1; D may be TRBD1 (6 bases). This CDR3 is 14 amino acids long. The V gene lost 2 bases and the J gene lost 3 bases, with 9 bases spanning the gap. Germline V gene sequence: CDR1 SGHRS, CDR2 YFSETQ. The CDR3 nucleotides read TGCGCCAGCAGCTTTTGGGACAACTACAATGAGCAGTTCTTC. Residues: CASSFWDNYNEQFF.

This clone was seen a handful of times. The chain uses TRBV27 and TRBJ1-4; a weak D match, TRBD1 (5 bases). The CDR3 is made up of 15 amino acids. V lost 6 bases and J 8 bases, leaving 19 bases between the germline ends. CDR1 is MNHEY, CDR2 SMNVEV, per germline (reference sequence). The CDR3 DNA is TGTGCCAGCAGCGCGAGGGGAGGGGTGAAAGAAAAACTGTTTTTT. This sequence encodes CASSARGGVKEKLFF.

This clone has only a few counts. J is TRBJ1-5 and V is TRBV4-2; TRBD1 is a possible D gene (5 bases). Germline V gives CDR1 LGHNA, CDR2 YNFKEQ. This CDR3 is 14 amino acids long. V was clipped by 3 bases and J by 5 bases, with 11 bases between them. CDR3 sequence reads: CASSQDITDQPQHF. In DNA, the CDR3 is TGTGCCAGCAGCCAGGACATAACGGATCAGCCCCAGCATTTT.

The chain uses TRBV9 and TRBJ2-1; no clear D gene. This CDR3 is 15 amino acids long. Trimming removed 0 bases at V and 6 bases at J, with 13 bases between. Per the germline V gene, CDR1 is SGDLS and CDR2 is YYNGEE. The CDR3 coding sequence is TGTGCCAGCAGCGTAGTCTCCTGGCCTTCCAATGAGCAGTTCTTC. This sequence encodes CASSVVSWPSNEQFF. Filled out from reference TRBV9 and TRBJ2-1, the complete variable domain reads DSGVTQTPKHLITATGQRVTLRCSPRSGDLSVYWYQQSLDQGLQFLIQYYNGEERAKGNILERFSAQQFPDLHSELNLSSLELGDSALYFCASSVVSWPSNEQFFGPGTRLTVL.

The chain has TRBV5-6 and TRBJ1-6, with a weak D call TRBD1 (6 bases). The CDR3 runs to 13 residues. The V and J ends lost 4 bases and 12 bases respectively, with 14 bases between them. Germline CDR1 is SGHDT and CDR2 is YYEEEE. The CDR3 loop reads CASSRGGGRPLHF. CDR3 nucleotides: TGTGCCAGCAGCCGAGGCGGGGGCCGACCCCTCCACTTT.

This clone was counted at least ten times. The rearrangement uses TRBV7-2 and TRBJ1-1, with TRBD1 as a possible D gene (5 bases). CDR3 length: 15 amino acids. Germline assignment: CDR1 SGHTA and CDR2 FQGNSA. Trimming stripped 6 bases from V and 5 bases from J, with 19 bases between. The CDR3 DNA reads TGTGCCAGCAGTTTCCCCAGGGCCGGGGGGACTGAAGCTTTCTTT. Translation: CASSFPRAGGTEAFF.

The chain links TRBV9 to TRBJ1-1, with a possible D match to TRBD1 (6 bases). V was shortened by 8 bases and J by 2 bases, with 13 bases between the two germline ends. CDR1 is SGDLS, CDR2 YYNGEE, per germline. CDR3 length: 13 amino acids. As DNA, the CDR3 is TGTGCCAGTCGGAAGGGGGTAAACACTGAAGCTTTCTTT. Its protein product is CASRKGVNTEAFF.

This clone was observed a handful of times. This chain joins TRBV27 and TRBJ1-5; D call uncertain. There are 14 residues in the CDR3. V dropped 8 bases and J dropped 6 bases, with 17 bases sitting between them. Germline values: CDR1 MNHEY, CDR2 SMNVEV (reference sequence). CDR3 residues: CASPPRLPRQPQHF. In DNA form, the CDR3 reads TGTGCCAGCCCCCCTCGCCTCCCGCGTCAGCCCCAGCATTTT.

The chain uses TRBV7-6 and TRBJ1-3, with 9 bases aligning to TRBD1. Germline V gives CDR1 SGHVS, CDR2 FNYEAQ. The trim removed 5 bases at V and 4 bases at J, leaving 6 bases unmatched. CDR3 length: 15 residues. The CDR3 protein is CASSLSTGGGNTIYF. The CDR3 coding sequence is TGTGCCAGCAGCCTCTCTACAGGGGGCGGAAACACCATATATTTT.

This clone was seen a few times. The chain recombines TRBV4-1 with TRBJ2-1, with TRBD2 as a possible D gene (7 bases). The CDR3 has 15 residues. V lost 0 bases to trimming and J lost 7 bases, with 13 bases between them. Germline loops: CDR1 MGHRA, CDR2 YSYEKL. The CDR3 DNA reads as TGCGCCAGCAGCCAAGAGAGGGGGAGGGTTAATGAGCAGTTCTTC. Translating gives CASSQERGRVNEQFF.

Only a few counts were recorded for this clone. The chain employs TRBV10-3 and TRBJ2-1; TRBD2 might be the D (6 bases). The CDR3 consists of 14 residues. Germline V gene data show CDR1 as ENHRY and CDR2 as SYGVKD. With 3 bases removed from V and 9 bases from J, the gap between germline ends came to 15 bases. This CDR3 reads CAISDGTGRGEQFF. The CDR3 coding sequence is TGTGCCATCAGTGACGGGACTGGTCGCGGTGAGCAGTTCTTC.

To note about this clone: One end of the junction varies from germline; a read error may be responsible. V gene TRBV5-6 combines with J gene TRBJ1-2, with TRBD1 matching 9 bases. CDR3 length equals 13 residues. The germline gives CDR1 SGHDT, CDR2 YYEEEE. The CDR3 coding sequence is TGTGCCAGCAGTTGGACAGGGGCCTTCCTCCAAACGTTC. The encoded protein is CASSWTGAFLQTF.

J is TRBJ2-7 and V is TRBV5-4; D might be TRBD2 (7 bases). The CDR3 runs to 18 residues. Germline CDR1 reads SGHNT; CDR2 reads YYREEE (reference sequence). V lost 2 bases and J lost 3, with 24 bases in between. CDR3 protein: CASSLLDGWTRGYYEQYF. The CDR3 DNA reads as TGTGCCAGCAGCTTATTAGATGGCTGGACTAGGGGGTACTACGAGCAGTACTTC.

V is TRBV10-2 and J is TRBJ2-2; the match to TRBD2 covers 11 bases. Trimming removed 4 bases from V and 3 bases from J; junction bases left unmatched: 7. Germline values: CDR1 WSHSY, CDR2 SAAADI. This CDR3 region has 17 residues. DNA for the CDR3: TGCGCCAGCAGTGGAACGGGGACTAGCGGTTACACCGGGGAGCTGTTTTTT. Translation: CASSGTGTSGYTGELFF.

This chain links TRBV6-6 with TRBJ2-5, with D unclear. Germline CDR1 reads MNHNY; CDR2 reads SVGAGI (reference sequence). The ends were cut back, 6 bases at V and 5 bases at J, with 7 bases in the middle. This CDR3 region has 11 residues. As DNA, the CDR3 is TGTGCCAGCAGCCACGGGGAGACCCAGTACTTC. Protein sequence: CASSHGETQYF.

This clone was seen only a few times. V usage is TRBV6-1 and J usage is TRBJ1-1; D gene uncertain. The CDR3 extends over 13 amino acids. Per the germline V gene, CDR1 is MNHNS and CDR2 is SASEGT. V was clipped by 6 bases and J by 5 bases, with 13 bases between them. As DNA, the CDR3 is TGTGCCAGCAGCCTAATAACCGGGACTGAAGCTTTCTTT. It codes for CASSLITGTEAFF.

The CDR3 loop is CASSPTGYYGYTF. The CDR3 coding sequence is TGTGCCAGCAGCCCTACCGGGTACTATGGCTACACCTTC. This chain uses TRBV2 with TRBJ1-2; D not resolved. V lost 6 bases and J lost 3, with 11 bases in between. This CDR3 spans 13 amino acids. Germline lookup yields CDR1 SNHLY and CDR2 FYNNEI.